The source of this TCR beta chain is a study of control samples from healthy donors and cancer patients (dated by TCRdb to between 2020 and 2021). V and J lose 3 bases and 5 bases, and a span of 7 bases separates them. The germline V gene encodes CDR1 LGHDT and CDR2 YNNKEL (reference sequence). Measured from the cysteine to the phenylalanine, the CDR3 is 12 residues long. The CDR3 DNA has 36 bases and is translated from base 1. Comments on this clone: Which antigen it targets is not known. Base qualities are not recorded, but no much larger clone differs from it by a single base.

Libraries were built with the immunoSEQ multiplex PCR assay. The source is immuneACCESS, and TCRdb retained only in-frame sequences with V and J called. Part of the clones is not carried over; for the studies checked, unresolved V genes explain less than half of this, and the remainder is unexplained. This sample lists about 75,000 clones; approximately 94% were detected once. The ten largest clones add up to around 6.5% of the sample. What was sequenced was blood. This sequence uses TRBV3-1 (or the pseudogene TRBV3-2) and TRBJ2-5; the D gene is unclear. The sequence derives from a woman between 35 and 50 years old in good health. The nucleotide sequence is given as TGTGCCAGCAGCCAGGCGGCCGAGACCCAGTACTTC. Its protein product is CASSQAAETQYF.